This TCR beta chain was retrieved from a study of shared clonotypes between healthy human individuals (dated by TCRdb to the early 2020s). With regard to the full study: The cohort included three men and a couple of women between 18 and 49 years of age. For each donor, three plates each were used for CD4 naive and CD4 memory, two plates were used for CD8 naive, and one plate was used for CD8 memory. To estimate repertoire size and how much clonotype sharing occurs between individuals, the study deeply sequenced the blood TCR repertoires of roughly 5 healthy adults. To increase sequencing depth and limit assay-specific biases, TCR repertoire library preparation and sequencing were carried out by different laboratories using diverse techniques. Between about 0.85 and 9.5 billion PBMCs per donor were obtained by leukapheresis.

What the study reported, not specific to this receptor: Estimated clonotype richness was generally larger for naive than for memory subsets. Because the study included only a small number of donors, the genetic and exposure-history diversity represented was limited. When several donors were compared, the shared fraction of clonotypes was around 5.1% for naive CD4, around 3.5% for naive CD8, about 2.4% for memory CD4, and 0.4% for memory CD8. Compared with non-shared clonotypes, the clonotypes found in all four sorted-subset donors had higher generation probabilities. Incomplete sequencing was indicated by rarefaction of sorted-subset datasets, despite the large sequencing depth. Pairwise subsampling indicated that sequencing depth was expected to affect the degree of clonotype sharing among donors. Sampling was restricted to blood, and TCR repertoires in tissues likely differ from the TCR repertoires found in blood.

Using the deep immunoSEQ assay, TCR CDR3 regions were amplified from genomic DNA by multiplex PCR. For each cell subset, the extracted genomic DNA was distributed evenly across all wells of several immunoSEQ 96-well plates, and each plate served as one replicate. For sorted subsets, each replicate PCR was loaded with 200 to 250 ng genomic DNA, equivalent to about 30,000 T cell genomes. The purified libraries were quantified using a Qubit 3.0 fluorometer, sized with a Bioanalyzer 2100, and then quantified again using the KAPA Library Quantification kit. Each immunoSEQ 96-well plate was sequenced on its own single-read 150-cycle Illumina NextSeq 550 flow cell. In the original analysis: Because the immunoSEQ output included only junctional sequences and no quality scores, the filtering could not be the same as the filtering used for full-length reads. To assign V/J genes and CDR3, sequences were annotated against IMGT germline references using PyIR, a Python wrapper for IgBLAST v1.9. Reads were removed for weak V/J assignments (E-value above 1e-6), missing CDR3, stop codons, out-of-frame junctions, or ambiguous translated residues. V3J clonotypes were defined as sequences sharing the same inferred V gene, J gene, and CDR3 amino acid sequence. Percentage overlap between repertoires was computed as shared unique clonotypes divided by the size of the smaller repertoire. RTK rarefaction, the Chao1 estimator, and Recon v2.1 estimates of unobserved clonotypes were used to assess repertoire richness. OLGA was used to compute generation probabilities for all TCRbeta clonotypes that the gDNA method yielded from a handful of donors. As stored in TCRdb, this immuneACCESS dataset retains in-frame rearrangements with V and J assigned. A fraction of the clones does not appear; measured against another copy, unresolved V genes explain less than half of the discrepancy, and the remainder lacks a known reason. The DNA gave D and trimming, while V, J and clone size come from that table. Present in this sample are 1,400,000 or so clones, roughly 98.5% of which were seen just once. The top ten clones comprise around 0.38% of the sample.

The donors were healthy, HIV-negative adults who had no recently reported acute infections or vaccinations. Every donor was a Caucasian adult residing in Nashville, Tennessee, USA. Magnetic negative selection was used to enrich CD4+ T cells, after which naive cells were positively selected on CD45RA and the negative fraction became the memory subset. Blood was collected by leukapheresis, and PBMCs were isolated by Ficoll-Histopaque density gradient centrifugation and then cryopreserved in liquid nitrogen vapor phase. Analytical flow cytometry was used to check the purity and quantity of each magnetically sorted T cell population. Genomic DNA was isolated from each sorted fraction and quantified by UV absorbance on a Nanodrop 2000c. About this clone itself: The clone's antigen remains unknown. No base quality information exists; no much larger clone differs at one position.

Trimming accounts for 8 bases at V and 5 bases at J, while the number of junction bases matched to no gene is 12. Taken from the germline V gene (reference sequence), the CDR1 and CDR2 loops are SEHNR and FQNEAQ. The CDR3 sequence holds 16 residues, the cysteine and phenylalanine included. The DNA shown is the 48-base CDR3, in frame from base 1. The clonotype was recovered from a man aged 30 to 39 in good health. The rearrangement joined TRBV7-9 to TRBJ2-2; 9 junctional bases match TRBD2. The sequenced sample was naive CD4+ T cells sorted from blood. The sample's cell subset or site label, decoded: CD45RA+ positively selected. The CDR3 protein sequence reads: CASEGGSGRRTGELFF. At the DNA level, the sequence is TGTGCCAGCGAAGGTGGTAGCGGGAGAAGAACCGGGGAGCTGTTTTTT.